A selection of T cell receptor beta chains follows, all from one sample in a study of blood T cell repertoires in COVID-19. Assay used: immunoSEQ multiplex PCR; TCRdb lists only in-frame clones, some missing. The data hold 85,000 to 130,000 clones, with roughly 90% observed a single time. The sample taken for sequencing was peripheral blood. The source of these receptors is a man in his 70s with acute or convalescent COVID-19. CDR3s include the opening cysteine and the closing phenylalanine or tryptophan. The order of the fields is J gene, clone size, V gene, D gene, CDR3 DNA, CDR3 protein. The D gene is left open where the match is weak. Clone size is given for some rows only: seen once, a few or many times, or a class if the clone is expanded.

>TRBJ1-3|-|TRBV27|-
TGTGCCAGCAGTTTGAGAGGCGGAAACACCATATATTTT
CASSLRGGNTIYF
>TRBJ1-2|-|TRBV27|TRBD1
TGTGCCAGCAGGGGACAGGGGAGAGACTATGGCTACACCTTC
CASRGQGRDYGYTF
>TRBJ1-4|-|TRBV5-1|-
TGCGCCAGCAGCCCGGCAGGGTTAAATGAAAAACTGTTTTTT
CASSPAGLNEKLFF
>TRBJ1-1|-|TRBV11-2|-
TGTGCCAGCAGCCCGTGGGGGGAAGACACTGAAGCTTTCTTT
CASSPWGEDTEAFF
>TRBJ1-6|-|TRBV5-1|TRBD1
TGCGCCAGCAGCTTAACCGGGACAGACTTTTCACCCCTCCACTTT
CASSLTGTDFSPLHF
>TRBJ1-1|-|TRBV11-2|-
TGTGCCAGCAGCCTGGCAAGTGGGAACACTGAAGCTTTCTTT
CASSLASGNTEAFF
>TRBJ2-3|-|TRBV5-1|-
TGCGCCAGCAGGCCTCTAGCGACAGATACGCAGTATTTT
CASRPLATDTQYF
>TRBJ1-5|once|TRBV18|TRBD1
TGTGCCAGCTCACCGGGACAGGCCGACAATCAGCCCCAGCATTTT
CASSPGQADNQPQHF
>TRBJ2-7|-|TRBV6-5|-
TGTGCCAGCAGTTATTCAATTAACAGGAACTACGAGCAGTACTTC
CASSYSINRNYEQYF
>TRBJ1-5|-|TRBV11-2|-
TGTGCCAGCAGCTTAGACCCCCAACAGGTTAATCAGCCCCAGCATTTT
CASSLDPQQVNQPQHF
>TRBJ1-1|-|TRBV25-1|-
TGTGCCAGCAGCGAGCTGGGGGGCACTGAAGCTTTCTTT
CASSELGGTEAFF
>TRBJ1-1|-|TRBV4-1|-
TGCGCCAGCAGCCAAGATTACGCCTCTATGAACACTGAAGCTTTCTTT
CASSQDYASMNTEAFF
>TRBJ1-4|-|TRBV2|-
TGTGCCAGCAGTGAAACACACAGGAATGAAAAACTGTTTTTT
CASSETHRNEKLFF
>TRBJ2-3|-|TRBV29-1|TRBD1
TGCAGCGTTGTGGCCTTTGAGGGGGCGCCGAGGGCAGATACGCAGTATTTT
CSVVAFEGAPRADTQYF
>TRBJ2-1|-|TRBV30|TRBD1
TGTGCCTGGACAAAAGTGGGACAGGGGCCCGATGAGCAGTTCTTC
CAWTKVGQGPDEQFF
>TRBJ2-5|once|TRBV9|-
TGTGCCAGCAGCGTTTCAACGCCAGAACAAGAGACCCAGTACTTC
CASSVSTPEQETQYF
>TRBJ2-1|-|TRBV7-3|TRBD2
TGTGCCAGCAGCAACCAGCCGGGACTAGCGGACAATGAGCAGTTCTTC
CASSNQPGLADNEQFF
>TRBJ1-3|-|TRBV18|TRBD1
TGTGCCAGCTCACCGGGACAGGGGAACGGAAACACCATATATTTT
CASSPGQGNGNTIYF
>TRBJ1-1|-|TRBV6-2/TRBV6-3|-
TGTGCCAGCAGTTACCAGGGTACGAACACTGAAGCTTTCTTT
CASSYQGTNTEAFF
>TRBJ2-2|few|TRBV27|TRBD1
TGTGCCAGCAGTCCGCGACAGGGGAGCAGCGGGGAGCTGTTTTTT
CASSPRQGSSGELFF
>TRBJ2-3|-|TRBV15|-
TGTGCCACCAGCAGAGATCGTGGAGGGTACACAGATACGCAGTATTTT
CATSRDRGGYTDTQYF
>TRBJ1-1|-|TRBV30|-
TGTGCCTGGAGACGGACTGAAGCTTTCTTT
CAWRRTEAFF
>TRBJ2-7|-|TRBV5-1|-
TGCGCCAGCAGCTTAACCACTAGAGCTGTATACGAGCAGTACTTC
CASSLTTRAVYEQYF
>TRBJ1-2|-|TRBV21-1|-
TGTGCCAGCAGCAAAGTCGAACAGGGTTGTGGCTACACCTTC
CASSKVEQGCGYTF
>TRBJ2-7|-|TRBV6-6|-
TGTGCCAGCAGTTACTCGATGGACTCTCCCTACGAGCAGTACTTC
CASSYSMDSPYEQYF
>TRBJ1-2|-|TRBV6-4|TRBD1
TGTGCCAGCAGTGACCCTAGGACAGGGATCTATGGCTACACCTTC
CASSDPRTGIYGYTF
>TRBJ1-2|-|TRBV7-9|TRBD1
TGTGCCAGCAGCCGATACCGCGGACAGGGCTATGGCTACACCTTC
CASSRYRGQGYGYTF
>TRBJ2-3|-|TRBV9|TRBD1
TGTGCCAGCAGCCCGCGGACAGGGTTGTCAGATACGCAGTATTTT
CASSPRTGLSDTQYF
>TRBJ2-1|-|TRBV10-1|TRBD2
TGCGCCAGCAGTGAGGTTACTAGCGGGCCCCGCTACAATGAGCAGTTCTTC
CASSEVTSGPRYNEQFF
>TRBJ2-5|-|TRBV19|-
TGTGCCAGTAGTATGGTGCGGGGGCGAGGAGAGACCCAGTACTTC
CASSMVRGRGETQYF
>TRBJ2-4|-|TRBV9|-
TGTGCCAGCAGCGGAGGCTTCCGACAGGTCCTAGCCAAAAACATTCAGTACTTC
CASSGGFRQVLAKNIQYF
>TRBJ1-1|-|TRBV13|-
TGTGCCAGCAGCCGAGACACTGAAGCTTTCTTT
CASSRDTEAFF
>TRBJ1-5|few|TRBV7-9|-
TGTGCCAGCAGAATAGGGGATCAGCCCCAGCATTTT
CASRIGDQPQHF
>TRBJ1-5|-|TRBV30|-
TGTGCCTGGACCAGGGCCGGGGGGTATATACGCAATCAGCCCCAGCATTTT
CAWTRAGGYIRNQPQHF
>TRBJ1-4|-|TRBV18|TRBD1
TGTGCCAGCACGAAGCAGGGGGCTGGAGAAAAACTGTTTTTT
CASTKQGAGEKLFF
>TRBJ2-5|-|TRBV14|TRBD2
TGTGCCAGCAGCGAAATGGAGCGGGGGGATCAAGAGACCCAGTACTTC
CASSEMERGDQETQYF
>TRBJ1-6|-|TRBV6-5|-
TGTGCCAGCGGCCCAATAACAGGGACGAGGTCACCCCTCCACTTT
CASGPITGTRSPLHF
>TRBJ1-2|-|TRBV30|-
TGTGCCTGGAGGGGCGGGGCCGTTAGGCGCTACACCTTC
CAWRGGAVRRYTF
>TRBJ1-5|few|TRBV7-9|-
TGTGCCAGCAGCCCCGGGACATCTAGCAATCAGCCCCAGCATTTT
CASSPGTSSNQPQHF
>TRBJ2-2|-|TRBV19|-
TGTGCCAGTAGCCAAGGACTAACTAACACCGGGGAGCTGTTTTTT
CASSQGLTNTGELFF
>TRBJ1-4|-|TRBV28|TRBD1
TGTGCCAGCAGTTCGCCGGGACAGGGAAATGAAAAACTGTTTTTT
CASSSPGQGNEKLFF
>TRBJ1-3|-|TRBV30|-
TGTGCCTGGAGTGTATTCAGGGCTGGAAACACCATATATTTT
CAWSVFRAGNTIYF
>TRBJ2-7|-|TRBV5-1|TRBD1
TGCGCCAGCAGCTTGGCGGGGACAGGGTTCTCCTACGAGCAGTACTTC
CASSLAGTGFSYEQYF
>TRBJ1-3|-|TRBV20-1|-
TGCAGTGCTATTGACAGGCGGGCGGTTGGAAACACCATATATTTT
CSAIDRRAVGNTIYF
>TRBJ2-7|-|TRBV20-1|TRBD2
TGCAGTGCTAGTCCCCTCACGAACCCTCTAGCGGGGGGAACCTACGAGCAGTACTTC
CSASPLTNPLAGGTYEQYF
>TRBJ1-6|-|TRBV9|TRBD1
TGTGCCAGCAGCGTAGAGGGACAGGGAATCTCACCCCTCCACTTT
CASSVEGQGISPLHF